One sample yielded the 7 T cell receptor beta chains listed below, sequenced in a study of T cell clonality in common variable immunodeficiency. Measured with immunoSEQ multiplex PCR; TCRdb has only the in-frame clones, and not every one. The sample lists 35,000 to 50,000 clones, none appearing once, the ten largest making up about 1.3%. The sample was peripheral blood mononuclear cells. All receptors derive from a person between 18 and 69 years old in good health.

This clone was seen repeatedly, ten times or more. The read halts 3 residues ahead of the CDR3 end, with the missing end drawn from the germline J gene. The same CDR3 can be traced to other DNA sequences in this sample. The V call is TRBV19, the J call TRBJ2-7; perhaps TRBD2 as D (5 bases). The CDR3 is made up of 13 amino acids. Trimming stripped 5 bases from V and 2 bases from J, with 10 bases between. From germline, CDR1 is LNHDA and CDR2 SQIVND (reference sequence). The CDR3 DNA, read in part, is TGTGCCAGTAGTCCCGGGGTCCCCTACGAG. Translation: CASSPGVPYE. The full CDR3 is CASSPGVPYEQYF.

This clone was counted many times. The CDR3 end falls 3 residues outside the read, so it is completed with the germline J gene. The chain employs TRBV7-1 and TRBJ2-1; TRBD2 matches at 16 bases. TRBV7-1 is designated an ORF whose function remains uncertain. The CDR3 length is 19 residues. J was trimmed by 8 bases and V by 3 bases; bases with no gene match: 13. CDR3 DNA, as far as it was read: TGTGCCAGCAGCTCCCCTGGGACTAGCGGGAGGGCGGGTGCCGATGAG. This encodes CASSSPGTSGRAGADE. The CDR3 as a whole reads CASSSPGTSGRAGADEQFF.

This clone was seen repeatedly, ten times or more. The CDR3 extends 3 residues past the end of the read, so its final part is completed from the germline J gene. The chain combines TRBV20-1 with TRBJ2-5; unclear D gene. This CDR3 contains 11 residues. Deletions cut 5 bases from V and 4 bases from J, with 8 bases between. The germline V gene has CDR1 DFQATT and CDR2 SNEGSKA (reference sequence). CDR3 region: CSAGHVETQYF. CDR3 bases read: TGCAGTGCTGGCCATGTAGAGACC.

This clone was recorded many times. The read ends 3 residues before the CDR3 terminus; that terminus is restored from the germline J gene. This chain joins TRBV6-2 or TRBV6-3 and TRBJ2-3; D may be TRBD2 (6 bases). V dropped 4 bases and J dropped 2 bases, with 10 bases sitting between them. The germline CDR1 and CDR2 sequences are MNHEY and SVGEGT. The CDR3 has 14 residues. This CDR3 reads CASSLGGNTDTQYF. CDR3 DNA, as far as it was read: TGTGCCAGCAGTTTGGGGGGAAACACAGATACG.

This clone was detected ten times or more. The CDR3 end is not reached by the read, which stops 3 residues before it; the germline J gene fills it in. V is TRBV14 and J is TRBJ1-4, with D perhaps TRBD1 (6 bases). V was pared by 3 bases and J by 7 bases, with 18 bases between. Looked up from germline, CDR1 is SGHDN and CDR2 is FVKESK. The CDR3 is 16 amino acids. CDR3 in amino acids: CASSQELGGLGEKLFF. CDR3 bases read: TGTGCCAGCAGCCAGGAGTTGGGGGGGCTGGGTGAAAAA.

This clone appeared many times. Read coverage stops 3 residues before the CDR3 terminus; the germline J gene supplies the remainder. This chain connects TRBV7-2 to TRBJ2-5; 9 positions agree with TRBD2. Germline V lookup: CDR1 SGHTA, CDR2 FQGNSA. Unmatched junction bases numbered 3, after V lost 5 bases and J lost 5 bases. The CDR3 contains 13 residues. CDR3 bases read: TGTGCCAGCAGCCAGAGCGGGAGGGAGACC. Translating it yields CASSQSGRET. The entire CDR3 reads CASSQSGRETQYF.

Concerning this clone: The sequence runs out 3 residues before the end of the CDR3; the remainder is reconstructed from the germline J gene. The sample has other DNA sequences that encode this CDR3 too. The chain couples TRBV2 to TRBJ2-5; no clear D. Trimming took 1 base from V and 1 from J, leaving 4 bases between them. Germline V gene lookup returns CDR1 SNHLY and CDR2 FYNNEI. The CDR3 spans 13 residues. The covered CDR3 bases are TGTGCCAGCAGTGAAGGGGCCCAAGAGACC. Translation gives CASSEGAQET. The entire CDR3 reads CASSEGAQETQYF.